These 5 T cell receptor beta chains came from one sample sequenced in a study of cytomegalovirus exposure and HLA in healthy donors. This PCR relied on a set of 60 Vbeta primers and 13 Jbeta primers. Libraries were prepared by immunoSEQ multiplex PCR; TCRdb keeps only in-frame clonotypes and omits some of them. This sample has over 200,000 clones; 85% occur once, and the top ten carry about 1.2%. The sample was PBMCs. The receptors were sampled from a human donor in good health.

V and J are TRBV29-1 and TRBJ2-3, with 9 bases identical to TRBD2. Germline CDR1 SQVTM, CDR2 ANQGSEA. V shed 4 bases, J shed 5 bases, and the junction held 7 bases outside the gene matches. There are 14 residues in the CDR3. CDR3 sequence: CSVVGGRALDTQYF. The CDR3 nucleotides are TGCAGCGTTGTCGGCGGGAGGGCCTTAGATACGCAGTATTTT.

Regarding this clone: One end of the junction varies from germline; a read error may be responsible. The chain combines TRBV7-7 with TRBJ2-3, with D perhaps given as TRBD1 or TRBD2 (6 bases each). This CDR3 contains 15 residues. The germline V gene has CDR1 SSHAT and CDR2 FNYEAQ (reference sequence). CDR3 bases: TGTGCTAGCAGCTTAGGGACACCGGGGGCAGATACGCAGTATTTT. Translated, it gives CASSLGTPGADTQYF.

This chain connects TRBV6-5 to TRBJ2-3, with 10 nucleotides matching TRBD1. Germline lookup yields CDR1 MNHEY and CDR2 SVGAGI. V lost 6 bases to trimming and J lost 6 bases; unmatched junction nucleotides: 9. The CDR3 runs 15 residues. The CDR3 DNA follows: TGTGCCAGCAGGCCTGGGACAGGGGCGGCGGATACGCAGTATTTT. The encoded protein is CASRPGTGAADTQYF.

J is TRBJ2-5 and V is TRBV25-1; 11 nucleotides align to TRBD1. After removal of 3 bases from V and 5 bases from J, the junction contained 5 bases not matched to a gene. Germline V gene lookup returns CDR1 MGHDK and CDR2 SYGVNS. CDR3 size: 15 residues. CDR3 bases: TGTGCCAGCAGTGACCGGACAGGGGGCCACGAGACCCAGTACTTC. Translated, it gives CASSDRTGGHETQYF. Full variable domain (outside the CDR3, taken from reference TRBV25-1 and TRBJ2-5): EADIYQTPRYLVIGTGKKITLECSQTMGHDKMYWYQQDPGMELHLIHYSYGVNSTEKGDLSSESTVSRIRTEHFPLTLESARPSHTSQYLCASSDRTGGHETQYFGPGTRLLVL.

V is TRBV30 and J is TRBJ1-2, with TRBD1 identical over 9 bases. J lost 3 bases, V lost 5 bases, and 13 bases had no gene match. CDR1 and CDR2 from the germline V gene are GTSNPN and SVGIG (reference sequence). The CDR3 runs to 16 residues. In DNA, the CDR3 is TGTGCCTGGGCCTACGTACCGGGACAGGGTTACTATGGCTACACCTTC. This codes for CAWAYVPGQGYYGYTF.